This T cell receptor (beta chain) was obtained from a study of blood T cell repertoires in COVID-19. Study-wide context: The United States, Italy and Spain provided the acute and convalescent COVID-19 samples. From T cells, B-cell-depleted T cells, or PBMCs came the material, which was cDNA or gDNA.

Repertoires were generated with immunoSEQ multiplex PCR, while TCRdb's copy carries only in-frame clones and drops some. This table has about 86,000 clones, roughly 83% appearing once. This clone showed up just a few times. V was clipped by 6 bases and J by 0 bases; unmatched bases: 12. CDR3 size: 18 residues. In germline, CDR1 is SNHLY, CDR2 FYNNEI. The sample was peripheral blood. The genes are TRBV2 and TRBJ1-4; 8 nucleotides agree with TRBD1. This receptor was obtained from a woman aged 80 or over with active or convalescent COVID-19. CDR3 protein: CASRNPQGALSTNEKLFF. CDR3 in DNA: TGTGCCAGCAGGAATCCTCAGGGGGCCCTCTCAACTAATGAAAAACTGTTTTTT.